The 8 T cell receptor beta chains below all came from one sample that was sequenced in a study of blood T cell repertoires in COVID-19 (dated by TCRdb to about 2020). Libraries were constructed by the immunoSEQ multiplex PCR assay. Not all clones reach the TCRdb copy of this immuneACCESS table, which keeps in-frame sequences only. Checked studies attribute under half of the gap to unresolved V genes and leave the rest unexplained. In this sample the table shows around 300,000 clones, around 87% of which occur a single time. Clones ranked in the top ten supply approximately 2% of the sample. What was sequenced was peripheral blood. The receptor set was obtained from a woman aged 25 to 39 who had recovered from COVID-19.

The rearrangement links TRBV25-1 to TRBJ2-1, with D maybe TRBD1 (5 bases). With 4 bases removed from V and 2 bases from J, the gap between germline ends came to 12 bases. The CDR3 totals 15 residues. Germline V CDR1 and CDR2: MGHDK, SYGVNS. CDR3 loop: CASSGIQGPYNEQFF. The CDR3 DNA reads as TGTGCCAGCAGTGGGATTCAGGGCCCCTACAATGAGCAGTTCTTC.

This clone has only a few counts. The rearrangement links TRBV7-8 to TRBJ1-1, with 9 bases identical to TRBD1. In germline, CDR1 is SGHVS, CDR2 FQNEAQ. V was clipped by 7 bases and J by 0 bases; unmatched bases: 15. This CDR3 has 18 residues. The CDR3 DNA sequence: TGTGCCAGCACCCTTTCCTTAGGGACAGGGAACATGAACACTGAAGCTTTCTTT. Translating gives CASTLSLGTGNMNTEAFF.

This rearrangement joins TRBV2 to TRBJ2-2, with 12 positions matching TRBD2. Germline CDR1 SNHLY, CDR2 FYNNEI. With V trimmed by 5 bases and J by 6 bases, 7 bases remained unmatched. The CDR3 has 16 amino acids. The CDR3 sequence: CASSPRLAGDAGELFF. CDR3 in DNA: TGTGCCAGCAGTCCCAGACTAGCGGGGGACGCCGGGGAGCTGTTTTTT.

The chain employs TRBV3-1 (or the pseudogene TRBV3-2) and TRBJ2-1, with a tentative D call TRBD1 (6 bases). The CDR3 has 15 amino acids. Germline loops: CDR1 LGHDT, CDR2 YNNKEL (reference sequence). V dropped 7 bases and J dropped 5 bases, with 18 bases sitting between them. CDR3 loop: CASTRIGQSNNEQFF. The CDR3 region has the DNA TGTGCCAGCACCCGAATCGGACAGTCGAACAATGAGCAGTTCTTC.

V gene TRBV11-2 combines with J gene TRBJ2-6, with a tentative D call TRBD2 (5 bases). V dropped 2 bases and J dropped 2 bases, with 13 bases sitting between them. From germline, CDR1 is SGHAT and CDR2 FQNNGV. The CDR3 has 17 amino acids. Here the CDR3 DNA reads TGTGCCAGCAGCTTACACGGGGTGGAGACTGGGGCCAACGTCCTGACTTTC. It is translated as CASSLHGVETGANVLTF.

This clone has just a few counts. This chain connects TRBV7-8 to TRBJ1-1; D is ambiguous. Trimming left V 1 base short and J 0 bases short, with 3 bases between. The CDR3 consists of 13 residues. The germline CDR1 and CDR2 sequences are SGHVS and FQNEAQ. CDR3 sequence (DNA): TGTGCCAGCAGCTTAGACATGAACACTGAAGCTTTCTTT. Encoded protein: CASSLDMNTEAFF.

The V call is TRBV18, the J call TRBJ1-5, with D maybe TRBD1 (6 bases). Germline V gene lookup returns CDR1 KGHSH and CDR2 LQKENI. V was shortened by 2 bases and J by 1 base, with 15 bases between the two germline ends. The CDR3 covers 17 residues. As DNA, the CDR3 is TGTGCCAGCTCACCAAAAGGCGGGGGCTGGAGCAATCAGCCCCAGCATTTT. Translation gives CASSPKGGGWSNQPQHF.

This chain uses TRBV7-9 with TRBJ2-7, with D maybe TRBD2 (5 bases). Germline-derived CDR1 and CDR2 are SEHNR and FQNEAQ (reference sequence). CDR3 length: 15 residues. The V end lost 6 bases, the J end lost 0 bases, and 15 bases lay between the germline ends. CDR3 region: CASSHTAVRSYEQYF. CDR3 sequence (DNA): TGTGCCAGCAGTCATACAGCGGTGCGCTCCTACGAGCAGTACTTC.